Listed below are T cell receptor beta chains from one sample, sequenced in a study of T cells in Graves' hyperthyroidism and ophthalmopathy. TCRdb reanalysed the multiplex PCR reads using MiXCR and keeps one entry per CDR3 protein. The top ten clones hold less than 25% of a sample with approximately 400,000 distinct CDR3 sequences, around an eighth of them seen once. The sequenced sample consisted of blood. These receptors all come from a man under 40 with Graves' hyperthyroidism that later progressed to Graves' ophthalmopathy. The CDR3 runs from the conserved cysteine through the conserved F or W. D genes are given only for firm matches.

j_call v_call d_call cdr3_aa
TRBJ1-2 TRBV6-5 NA CASSYLGVTGYTF
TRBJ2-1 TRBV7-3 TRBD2 CASSVSGGKYNEQFF
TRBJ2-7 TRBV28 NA CASSFSGNEQYF
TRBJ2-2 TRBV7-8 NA CAIQGTWAGELFF
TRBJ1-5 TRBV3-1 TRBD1 CASSRTGDSNQPQHF
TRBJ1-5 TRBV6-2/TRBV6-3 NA CASSSLTRDQPQHF
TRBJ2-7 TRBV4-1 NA CASSQTRTGGAYEQYF
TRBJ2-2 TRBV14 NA CASSRYRGANTGELFF
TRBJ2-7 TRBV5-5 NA CASSLGSVPYEQYF
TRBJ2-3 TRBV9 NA CASSADSTDTQYF
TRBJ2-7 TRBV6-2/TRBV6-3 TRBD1 CASSYRQGHEQYF
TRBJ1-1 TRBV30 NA CAWRPRGGMNTEAFF
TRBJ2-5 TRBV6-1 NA CASRDKWQETQYF
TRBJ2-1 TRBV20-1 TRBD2 CSARDPGTSGTPSSYNEQFF
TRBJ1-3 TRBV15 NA CATSRDGNTIYF
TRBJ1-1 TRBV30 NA CAWSVARINTEAFF
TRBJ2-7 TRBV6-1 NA CASSEDRNLNYEQYF
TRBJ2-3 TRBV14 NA CASSPLPGVSTDTQYF
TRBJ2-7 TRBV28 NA CASSLSGTYPKHYEQYF
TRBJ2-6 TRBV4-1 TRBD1 CASSHVHRGGANVLTF
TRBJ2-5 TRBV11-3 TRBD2 CASSLASSGSGGQETQYF
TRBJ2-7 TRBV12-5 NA CASAGTGLYEQYF
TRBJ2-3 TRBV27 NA CASSRSAYTLTDTQYF
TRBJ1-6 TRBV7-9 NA CASVGDPEYSPLHF
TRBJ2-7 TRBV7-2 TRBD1 CASSSDRENEQYF
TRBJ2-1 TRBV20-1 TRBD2 CSARAYGRGGRNEQFF
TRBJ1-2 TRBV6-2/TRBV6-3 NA CASSYHGGVGYGYTF
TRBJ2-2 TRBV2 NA CASTYVPGGELFF
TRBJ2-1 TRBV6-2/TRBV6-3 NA CASLAAYNEQFF
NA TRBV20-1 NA CSAVVEGGAFF
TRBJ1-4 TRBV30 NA CACQKGSTNEKLFF
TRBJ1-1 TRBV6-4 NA CASSEAPWGTEAFF
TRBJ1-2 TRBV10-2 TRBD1 CASSVEGAYYGYTF
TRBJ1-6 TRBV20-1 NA CSAREEGTYNSPLHF
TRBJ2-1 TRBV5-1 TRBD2 CASSSVTSGGVYNEQFF
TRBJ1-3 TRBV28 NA CASRGGGGLQAGNTIYF
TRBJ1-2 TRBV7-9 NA CASSSLQGVGGYTF
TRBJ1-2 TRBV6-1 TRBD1 CAGSSDRVHGYTF
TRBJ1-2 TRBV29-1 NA CSVGTSYYGYTF
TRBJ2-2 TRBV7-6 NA CASSSYPWDPNTGELFF
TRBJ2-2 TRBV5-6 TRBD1 CASSWDRATGELFF
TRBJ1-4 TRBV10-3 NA CAISEGLTNEKLFF
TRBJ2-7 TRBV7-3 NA CASSLYPDNSYEQYF
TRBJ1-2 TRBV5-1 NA CASSLFRPQIYSLNFYGYTF
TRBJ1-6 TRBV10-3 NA CAISDPDGGYNSPLHF
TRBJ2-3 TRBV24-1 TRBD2 CATSDPSGDSTDTQYF
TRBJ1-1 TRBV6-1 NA CASSEPQSAEAFF
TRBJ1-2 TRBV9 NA CASSSKGQPTRIYGYTF
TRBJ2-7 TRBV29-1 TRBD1 CSVTGSNYEQYF
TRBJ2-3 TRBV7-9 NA CASTTGDTQYF
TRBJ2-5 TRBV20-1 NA CSAVRGRETQYF
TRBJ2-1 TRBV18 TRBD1 CASSQGTGPYNEQFF
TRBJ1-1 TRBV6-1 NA CASSVGAHTEAFF